These 20 T cell receptor beta chains were sequenced from one sample in a study of blood T cell repertoires in COVID-19. Generated by immunoSEQ multiplex PCR, the TCRdb table keeps only in-frame clones and is missing some. The table lists approximately 480,000 clones, roughly nine tenths of them singletons. The sample was peripheral blood. The receptors originated from a man aged 18 to 30 with COVID-19, enrolled during active disease.

The chain combines TRBV27 with TRBJ1-2; TRBD1 agrees at 10 bases. The CDR3 runs to 12 residues. Per the germline V gene, CDR1 is MNHEY and CDR2 is SMNVEV (reference sequence). V was pared by 6 bases and J by 7 bases, with 2 bases of the junction left unmatched. CDR3 region: CASRGTGVGYTF. In DNA, the CDR3 is TGTGCCAGCAGGGGGACAGGGGTTGGCTACACCTTC.

The chain couples TRBV18 to TRBJ1-6; 12 bases map to TRBD1. This CDR3 spans 16 amino acids. J lost 10 bases, V lost 3 bases, and 7 bases had no gene match. Germline V gene data show CDR1 as KGHSH and CDR2 as LQKENI. The CDR3 DNA reads TGTGCCAGCTCACCGGGGGACAGGGGGCTGGGATCACCCCTCCACTTT. Translated: CASSPGDRGLGSPLHF.

The V call is TRBV9, the J call TRBJ2-1; 8 positions match TRBD2. Germline CDR1 and CDR2: SGDLS and YYNGEE. CDR3 length: 16 amino acids. The J segment lost 8 bases and the V segment lost 3 bases, leaving 13 bases of the junction unmatched. The CDR3 DNA follows: TGTGCCAGCAGCGAAGATAGCGGGAACTACAAGGATGAGCAGTTCTTC. Translating it yields CASSEDSGNYKDEQFF.

The V call is TRBV5-1, the J call TRBJ2-1; 9 bases line up with TRBD1. The CDR3 contains 17 residues. Trimming cost V 4 bases and J 7 bases; bases outside gene matches: 15. Per germline, CDR1 SGHRS and CDR2 YFSETQ. DNA for the CDR3: TGCGCCAGCAGCCTGGGAACAGGGGGCGGCAGGGCTAATGAGCAGTTCTTC. Amino acid sequence: CASSLGTGGGRANEQFF.

The rearrangement links TRBV7-6 to TRBJ2-3; TRBD2 aligns across 8 bases. The germline gives CDR1 SGHVS, CDR2 FNYEAQ. This CDR3 is 15 amino acids long. With V trimmed by 5 bases and J by 4 bases, 8 bases remained unmatched. The CDR3 DNA sequence: TGTGCCAGCAGCGCGAGAAACGGGGGGGCAGATACGCAGTATTTT. It encodes CASSARNGGADTQYF.

This clone was counted between two and nine times. The chain recombines TRBV19 with TRBJ1-6, with D perhaps matching TRBD1 (6 bases). Deletions cut 6 bases from V and 6 bases from J, with 12 bases between. Per the germline V gene, CDR1 is LNHDA and CDR2 is SQIVND (reference sequence). This CDR3 is 14 amino acids long. The chain's CDR3 is CASRMTGPNSPLHF. The CDR3 bases are TGTGCCAGTAGGATGACAGGACCTAATTCACCCCTCCACTTT.

The chain recombines TRBV30 with TRBJ1-2; D gene ambiguous. Germline V gene sequence: CDR1 GTSNPN, CDR2 SVGIG (reference sequence). Trimming stripped 1 base from V and 4 bases from J, with 4 bases between. The length of the CDR3 is 11 residues. The CDR3 region is CAWSEAYGYTF. CDR3 DNA sequence: TGTGCCTGGAGTGAAGCCTATGGCTACACCTTC.

The chain uses TRBV6-5 and TRBJ2-1; 9 bases fit TRBD1. Germline V gene data show CDR1 as MNHEY and CDR2 as SVGAGI. The CDR3 sequence is 15 residues long. Germline trimming cut 5 bases from V and 0 bases from J; bases unmatched to any gene: 2. The CDR3 sequence is CASSRQGDSYNEQFF. The CDR3 DNA reads as TGTGCCAGCAGTCGACAGGGGGACTCCTACAATGAGCAGTTCTTC.

This rearrangement joins TRBV5-1 to TRBJ2-2; D may be TRBD2 (6 bases). The CDR3 has 14 amino acids. Trimming pared 4 bases from V and 5 bases from J, leaving 12 bases between. The germline V gene encodes CDR1 SGHRS and CDR2 YFSETQ. CDR3: CASSPGGVTGELFF. CDR3 DNA sequence: TGCGCCAGCAGCCCGGGCGGGGTAACCGGGGAGCTGTTTTTT.

The rearrangement uses TRBV29-1 and TRBJ2-3; TRBD1 aligns across 10 bases. Germline V gives CDR1 SQVTM, CDR2 ANQGSEA. This CDR3 contains 13 residues. Trimming removed 6 bases from V and 4 bases from J; junction bases left unmatched: 4. CDR3 region: CSVGQGVADTQYF. The CDR3 region has the DNA TGCAGCGTCGGACAGGGGGTGGCAGATACGCAGTATTTT.

This chain uses TRBV7-9 with TRBJ2-7, with TRBD1 matching 12 bases. The V segment lost 5 bases and the J segment 5 bases; nucleotides outside the gene matches: 4. Germline V gene lookup returns CDR1 SEHNR and CDR2 FQNEAQ (reference sequence). The CDR3 loop spans 14 amino acids. DNA for the CDR3: TGTGCCAGCAGCCCCGGGACAGGGGGCGACGAGCAGTACTTC. Protein sequence: CASSPGTGGDEQYF.

This sequence joins TRBV5-1 and TRBJ1-5; tentatively, D is TRBD1 (5 bases). The CDR3 contains 14 residues. V dropped 0 bases and J dropped 8 bases, with 12 bases sitting between them. In germline, CDR1 is SGHRS, CDR2 YFSETQ. CDR3 in amino acids: CASSLGTGMEPQHF. In nucleotides, the CDR3 is TGCGCCAGCAGCTTGGGAACAGGTATGGAGCCCCAGCATTTT.

The genes are TRBV12-3 or TRBV12-4 and TRBJ1-1; D gene unclear. Trimming left V 7 bases short and J 8 bases short, with 17 bases between. CDR3 length: 13 residues. The CDR3 sequence is CASTPWGGREAFF. In nucleotides, the CDR3 is TGTGCCAGCACCCCCTGGGGAGGGAGGGAAGCTTTCTTT.

This rearrangement joins TRBV19 to TRBJ2-7; D may be TRBD2 (5 bases). Trimming pared 3 bases from V and 4 bases from J, leaving 19 bases between. Germline V lookup: CDR1 LNHDA, CDR2 SQIVND (reference sequence). The CDR3 has 16 residues. CDR3 sequence (DNA): TGTGCCAGTAGTATTTCCGGAGTCGGAGGCGTTTACGAGCAGTACTTC. Translation: CASSISGVGGVYEQYF.

The chain uses TRBV28 and TRBJ2-7; D remains ambiguous. The V end was cut by 3 bases, the J end by 5 bases, with 8 bases between. The CDR3 is 12 amino acids. Germline loops: CDR1 MDHEN, CDR2 SYDVKM. In DNA form, the CDR3 reads TGTGCCAGCAGTTTGGCCATGGACGAGCAGTACTTC. Protein sequence: CASSLAMDEQYF.

The CDR3 reads CASSGRDSTYEQYF. CDR3 coding DNA: TGTGCCAGCAGTGGCCGGGACTCAACCTACGAGCAGTACTTC. The chain uses TRBV25-1 and TRBJ2-7; maybe TRBD2 (6 bases). The CDR3 has 14 amino acids. V was pared by 4 bases and J by 2 bases, with 12 bases between. Germline assignment: CDR1 MGHDK and CDR2 SYGVNS.

The chain carries TRBV9 and TRBJ2-2; TRBD2 matches 7 bases. Germline V CDR1 and CDR2: SGDLS, YYNGEE. This CDR3 comprises 15 residues. V shed 3 bases, J shed 6 bases, and the junction held 8 bases outside the gene matches. This CDR3 reads CASSERDYLPGELFF. CDR3 nucleotide sequence: TGTGCCAGCAGCGAGCGGGACTACCTCCCCGGGGAGCTGTTTTTT. Full variable domain (remainder filled in from reference TRBV9 and TRBJ2-2): DSGVTQTPKHLITATGQRVTLRCSPRSGDLSVYWYQQSLDQGLQFLIQYYNGEERAKGNILERFSAQQFPDLHSELNLSSLELGDSALYFCASSERDYLPGELFFGEGSRLTVL.

This clone was observed a single time. The chain recombines TRBV6-5 with TRBJ2-7; 9 positions agree with TRBD2. The CDR3 sequence is 14 residues long. Germline assignment: CDR1 MNHEY and CDR2 SVGAGI. V was pared by 6 bases and J by 2 bases, with 5 bases of the junction left unmatched. The CDR3 reads CASSKTSGTYEQYF. The CDR3 bases are TGTGCCAGCAGCAAGACTAGCGGCACCTACGAGCAGTACTTC.

The V gene is TRBV25-1, the J gene TRBJ2-1, with a possible D match to TRBD1 (9 bases). The germline V gene has CDR1 MGHDK and CDR2 SYGVNS. Trimming left V 8 bases short and J 6 bases short, with 23 bases between. CDR3 length: 16 residues. CDR3 sequence: CASSREGTGSPNEQFF. DNA for the CDR3: TGTGCCAGCTCCCGGGAGGGGACAGGGTCTCCCAATGAGCAGTTCTTC.

The V and J genes are TRBV3-1 (or the pseudogene TRBV3-2) and TRBJ2-5; TRBD2 aligns across 7 bases. V lost 0 bases and J lost 1; bases outside the gene matches: 14. The CDR3 consists of 19 residues. Germline CDR1 is LGHDT and CDR2 is YNNKEL (reference sequence). CDR3 protein: CASSQDRTGGTYFQETQYF. DNA for the CDR3: TGTGCCAGCAGCCAAGATCGGACCGGGGGGACCTACTTCCAAGAGACCCAGTACTTC.